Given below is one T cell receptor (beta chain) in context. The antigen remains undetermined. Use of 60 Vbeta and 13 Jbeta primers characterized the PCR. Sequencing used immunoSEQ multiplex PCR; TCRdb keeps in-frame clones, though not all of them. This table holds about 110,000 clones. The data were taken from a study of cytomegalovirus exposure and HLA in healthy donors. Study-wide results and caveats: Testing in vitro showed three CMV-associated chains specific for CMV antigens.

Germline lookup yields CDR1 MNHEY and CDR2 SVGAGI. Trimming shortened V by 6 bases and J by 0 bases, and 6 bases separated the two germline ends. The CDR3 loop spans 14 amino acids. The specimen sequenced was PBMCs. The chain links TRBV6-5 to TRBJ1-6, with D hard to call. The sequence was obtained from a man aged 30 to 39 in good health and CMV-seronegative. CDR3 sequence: CASRRSSYNSPLHF. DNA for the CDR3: TGTGCCAGCAGGAGGAGCTCCTATAATTCACCCCTCCACTTT.